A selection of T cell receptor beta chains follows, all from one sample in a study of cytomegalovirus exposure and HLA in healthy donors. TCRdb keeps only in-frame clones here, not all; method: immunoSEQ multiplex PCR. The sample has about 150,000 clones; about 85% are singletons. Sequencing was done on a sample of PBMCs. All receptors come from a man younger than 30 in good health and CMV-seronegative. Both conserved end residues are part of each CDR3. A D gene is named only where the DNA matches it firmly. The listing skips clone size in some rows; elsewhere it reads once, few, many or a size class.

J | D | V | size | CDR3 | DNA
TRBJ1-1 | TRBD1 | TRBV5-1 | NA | CASSLEGTGDHAFF | TGCGCCAGCAGCTTGGAGGGGACAGGGGACCATGCTTTCTTT
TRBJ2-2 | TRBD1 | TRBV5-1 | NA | CASSLEGQGTGELFF | TGCGCCAGCAGCTTGGAGGGACAGGGTACCGGGGAGCTGTTTTTT
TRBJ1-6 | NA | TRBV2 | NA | CASSGQLSSPLHF | TGTGCCAGCAGTGGACAGTTGAGTTCACCCCTCCACTTT
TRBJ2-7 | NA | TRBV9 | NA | CASSATGSREQYF | TGTGCCAGCAGCGCGACAGGTTCCCGAGAGCAGTACTTC
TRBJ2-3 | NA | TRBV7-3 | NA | CASSLWAWDTQYF | TGTGCCAGCAGCTTATGGGCTTGGGATACGCAGTATTTT
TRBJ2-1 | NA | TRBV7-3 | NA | CASSLSRGSYNEQFF | TGTGCCAGCAGCTTAAGCAGGGGATCCTACAATGAGCAGTTCTTC
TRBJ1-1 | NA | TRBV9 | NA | CASSVVTGAEAFF | TGTGCCAGCAGCGTAGTCACAGGCGCTGAAGCTTTCTTT
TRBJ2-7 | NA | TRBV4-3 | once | CASSQGTFTYEQYF | TGCGCCAGCAGCCAGGGGACTTTTACCTACGAGCAGTACTTC
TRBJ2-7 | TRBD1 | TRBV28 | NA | CASSYGDRGPEQYF | TGTGCCAGCAGCTACGGGGACAGGGGTCCCGAGCAGTACTTC
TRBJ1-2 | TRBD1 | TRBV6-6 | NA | CASQQGLVGYTF | TGTGCCAGTCAACAGGGGCTGGTTGGCTACACCTTC